A single T cell receptor beta chain is shown here with its context. Its antigen is still unknown. Both 60 Vbeta primers and 13 Jbeta primers went into the PCR. Measured with immunoSEQ multiplex PCR; TCRdb has only the in-frame clones, and not every one. The sample records 75,000 to 100,000 clones, around 82% being singletons. The source of the sample is a study of cytomegalovirus exposure and HLA in healthy donors. About the research overall: Early released data comprised 75 million to 100 million unique TCRs from HLA-typed donors. Points from the study as a whole: Presence/absence comparisons presumed near-even sequencing depth among donors. CMV serostatus alone was available as immune exposure information.

The source material was PBMCs. This TCR was sampled from a middle-aged man in good health and CMV-seronegative.

CDR3 DNA sequence: TGTGCCAGCAGCGGCGGGCCATCGGAGACCCAGTACTTC. This encodes CASSGGPSETQYF. V gene TRBV7-2 combines with J gene TRBJ2-5, with D perhaps TRBD2 (5 bases). The CDR3 totals 13 residues. CDR1 is SGHTA and CDR2 is FQGNSA in the germline V gene. The V end lost 5 bases, the J end lost 5 bases, and 12 bases lay between the germline ends.